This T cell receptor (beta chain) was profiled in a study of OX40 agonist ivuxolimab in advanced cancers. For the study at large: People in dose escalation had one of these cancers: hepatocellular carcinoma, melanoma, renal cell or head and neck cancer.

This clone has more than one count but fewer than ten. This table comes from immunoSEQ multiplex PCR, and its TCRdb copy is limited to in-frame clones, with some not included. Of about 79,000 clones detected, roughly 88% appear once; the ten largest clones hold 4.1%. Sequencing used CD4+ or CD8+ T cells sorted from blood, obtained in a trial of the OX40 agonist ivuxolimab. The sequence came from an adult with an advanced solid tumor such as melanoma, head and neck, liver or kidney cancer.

As DNA, the CDR3 is TGTGCCAGCAGCTTAGGGAGGGGAGCTCTAGAAAAACTGTTTTTT. Protein: CASSLGRGALEKLFF. The V call is TRBV11-2, the J call TRBJ1-4; tentatively, D is TRBD1 (5 bases). The CDR3 length is 15 residues. V was cut by 1 base and J by 8 bases, with 14 bases left in between. CDR1 is SGHAT, CDR2 FQNNGV, per germline.